The rows below give T cell receptor beta chains drawn from one sample of a study of shared clonotypes between healthy human individuals. Assay used: immunoSEQ multiplex PCR; TCRdb lists only in-frame clones, some missing. The table has some 1,900,000 clones, roughly 95% seen once. The specimen was naive CD8+ T cells sorted from blood. These receptors came from a man aged 18 to 30 in good health. Each CDR3 is given with its conserved first and last residue. A D gene is named only where the DNA matches it firmly. Expanded clones get a size class; other rows say once, few or many, or leave the size out.

abundance,d_gene,j_gene,v_gene,CDR3nt,CDR3aa
-,TRBD1,TRBJ2-1,TRBV29-1,TGCAGCGCCGTTGGAACCGGGACAGGGTCCTACAATGAGCAGTTCTTC,CSAVGTGTGSYNEQFF
-,-,TRBJ2-1,TRBV7-8,TGTGCCAGCAGCCTGGTCCGAGGGGAGTCATACAATGAGCAGTTCTTC,CASSLVRGESYNEQFF
-,-,TRBJ2-6,TRBV25-1,TGTGCCAGCAGTCCTCTATTCCCCGGGGCCAACGTCCTGACTTTC,CASSPLFPGANVLTF
-,TRBD1,TRBJ2-7,TRBV6-6,TGTGCCAGCAGTCTCGGGACAGGAGGCTCCTACGAGCAGTACTTC,CASSLGTGGSYEQYF
-,-,TRBJ1-1,TRBV4-2,TGTGCCAGCAGCCAAGAAAGGGGGGAAGGGAACACTGAAGCTTTCTTT,CASSQERGEGNTEAFF
-,TRBD2,TRBJ2-3,TRBV5-4,TGTGCCAGCAGCTTGATACTAGCGGGCTATGCTGGCACAGATACGCAGTATTTT,CASSLILAGYAGTDTQYF
-,-,TRBJ2-7,TRBV5-6,TGTGCCAGCAGCTGGGGAGATGGCCCCTACGAGCAGTACTTC,CASSWGDGPYEQYF
-,-,TRBJ2-1,TRBV11-2,TGTGCCAGCCACGGGGGATCCTACAATGAGCAGTTCTTC,CASHGGSYNEQFF
-,TRBD2,TRBJ2-2,TRBV9,TGTGCCAGCAGCTTACCTAGCGGGGGCCGCGCGAACACCGGGGAGCTGTTTTTT,CASSLPSGGRANTGELFF
-,-,TRBJ1-3,TRBV4-1,TGCGCCAGCAGCCAAGATCAGGGGTCAGGAAACACCATATATTTT,CASSQDQGSGNTIYF
once,-,TRBJ2-2,TRBV7-8,TGTGCCAGCAGCTTCTATTTGGCGGGGAACACCGGGGAGCTGTTTTTT,CASSFYLAGNTGELFF
-,-,TRBJ2-7,TRBV27,TGTGCCAGCAGTTTAGTTCACGCAGCGACCTACGAGCAGTACTTC,CASSLVHAATYEQYF
-,TRBD1,TRBJ2-7,TRBV27,TGTGCCAGCAGTCAGGGGGCTGCAACCTACGAGCAGTACTTC,CASSQGAATYEQYF
-,TRBD1,TRBJ1-1,TRBV30,TGTGCCTGGGTTGGACAGGGGGCTGTCACTGAAGCTTTCTTT,CAWVGQGAVTEAFF
-,-,TRBJ2-3,TRBV13,TGTGCCAGCAGCTTAATTATGGTGGGACACCCTTTCACAGATACGCAGTATTTT,CASSLIMVGHPFTDTQYF
-,TRBD1,TRBJ1-5,TRBV9,TGTGCCAGCAGCGTAGGAGGGGGCACTGGTCAGCCCCAGCATTTT,CASSVGGGTGQPQHF